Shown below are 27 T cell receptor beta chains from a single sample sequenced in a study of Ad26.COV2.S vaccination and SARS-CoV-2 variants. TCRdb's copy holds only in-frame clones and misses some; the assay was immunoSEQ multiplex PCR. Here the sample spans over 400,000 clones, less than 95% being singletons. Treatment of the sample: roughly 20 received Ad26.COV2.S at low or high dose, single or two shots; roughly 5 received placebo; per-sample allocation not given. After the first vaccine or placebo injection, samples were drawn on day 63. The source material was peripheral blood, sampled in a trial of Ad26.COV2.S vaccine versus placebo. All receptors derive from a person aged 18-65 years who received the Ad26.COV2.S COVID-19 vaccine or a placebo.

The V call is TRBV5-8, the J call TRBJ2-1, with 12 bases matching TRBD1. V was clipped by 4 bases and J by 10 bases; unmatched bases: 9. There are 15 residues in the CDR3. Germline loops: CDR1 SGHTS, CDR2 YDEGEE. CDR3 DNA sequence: TGTGCCAGCAGCCCGCAGGGACAGGGGGCAGGAGAGCAGTTCTTC. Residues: CASSPQGQGAGEQFF.

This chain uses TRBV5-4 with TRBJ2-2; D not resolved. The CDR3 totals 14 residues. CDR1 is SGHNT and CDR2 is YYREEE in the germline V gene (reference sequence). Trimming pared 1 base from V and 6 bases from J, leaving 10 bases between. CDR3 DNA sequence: TGTGCCAGCAGCTTGTTTCGCGAGGCCGGGGAGCTGTTTTTT. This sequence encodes CASSLFREAGELFF.

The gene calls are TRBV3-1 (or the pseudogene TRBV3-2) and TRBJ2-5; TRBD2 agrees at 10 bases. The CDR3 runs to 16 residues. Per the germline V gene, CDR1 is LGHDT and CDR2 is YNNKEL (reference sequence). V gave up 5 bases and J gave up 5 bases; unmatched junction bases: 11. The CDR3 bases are TGTGCCAGCAGCGTACGGACTAGCGGCCTCCGGGAGACCCAGTACTTC. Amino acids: CASSVRTSGLRETQYF.

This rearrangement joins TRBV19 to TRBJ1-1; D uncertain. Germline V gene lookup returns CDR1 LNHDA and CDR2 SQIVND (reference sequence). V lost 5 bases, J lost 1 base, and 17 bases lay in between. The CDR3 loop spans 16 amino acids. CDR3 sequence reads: CASSGFVNGENTEAFF. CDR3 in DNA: TGTGCCAGTAGTGGGTTTGTTAATGGGGAGAACACTGAAGCTTTCTTT.

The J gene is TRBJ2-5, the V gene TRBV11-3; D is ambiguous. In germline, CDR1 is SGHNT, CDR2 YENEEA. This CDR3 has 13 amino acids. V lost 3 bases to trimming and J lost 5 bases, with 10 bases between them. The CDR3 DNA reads TGTGCCAGCAGCTTGCACCTTAGGGAGACCCAGTACTTC. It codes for CASSLHLRETQYF. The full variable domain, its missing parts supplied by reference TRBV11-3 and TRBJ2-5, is EAGVVQSPRYKIIEKKQPVAFWCNPISGHNTLYWYLQNLGQGPELLIRYENEEAVDDSQLPKDRFSAERLKGVDSTLKIQPAELGDSAVYLCASSLHLRETQYFGPGTRLLVL.

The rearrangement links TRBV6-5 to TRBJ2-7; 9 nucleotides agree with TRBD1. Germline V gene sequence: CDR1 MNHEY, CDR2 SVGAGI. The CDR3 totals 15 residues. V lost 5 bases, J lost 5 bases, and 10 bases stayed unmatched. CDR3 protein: CASSPRDRGVNEQYF. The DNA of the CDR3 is TGTGCCAGCAGTCCCCGCGACAGGGGGGTCAACGAGCAGTACTTC.

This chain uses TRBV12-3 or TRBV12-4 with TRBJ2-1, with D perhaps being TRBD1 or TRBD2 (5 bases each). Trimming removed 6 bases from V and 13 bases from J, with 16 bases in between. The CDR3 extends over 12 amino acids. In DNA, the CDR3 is TGTGCCAGCAGCCCCCCGGGTGGGGGACAGTTCTTC. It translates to CASSPPGGGQFF.

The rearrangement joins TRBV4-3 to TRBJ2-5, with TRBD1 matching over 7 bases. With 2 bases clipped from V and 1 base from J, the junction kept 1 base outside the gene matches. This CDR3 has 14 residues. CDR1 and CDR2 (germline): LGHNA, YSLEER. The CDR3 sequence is CASSQRGLQETQYF. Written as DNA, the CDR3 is TGCGCCAGCAGCCAAAGGGGGCTCCAAGAGACCCAGTACTTC.

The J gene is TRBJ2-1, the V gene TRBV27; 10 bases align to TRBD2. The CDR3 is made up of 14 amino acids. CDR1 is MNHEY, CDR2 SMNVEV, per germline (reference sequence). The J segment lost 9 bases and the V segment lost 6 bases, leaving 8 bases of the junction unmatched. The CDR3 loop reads CASSPILAGVEQFF. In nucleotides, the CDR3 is TGTGCCAGCAGCCCCATTCTAGCGGGAGTTGAGCAGTTCTTC.

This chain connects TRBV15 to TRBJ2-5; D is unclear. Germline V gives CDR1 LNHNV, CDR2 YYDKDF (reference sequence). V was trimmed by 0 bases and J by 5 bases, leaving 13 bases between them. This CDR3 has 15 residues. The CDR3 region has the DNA TGTGCCACCAGCAGAGATCAAGGCTATCACGAGACCCAGTACTTC. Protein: CATSRDQGYHETQYF.

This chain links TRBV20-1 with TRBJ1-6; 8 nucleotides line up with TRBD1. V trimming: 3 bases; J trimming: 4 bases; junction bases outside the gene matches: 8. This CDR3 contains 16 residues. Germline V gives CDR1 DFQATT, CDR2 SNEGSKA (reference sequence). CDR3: CSASWTQGAYNSPLHF. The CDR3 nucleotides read TGCAGTGCTAGTTGGACCCAGGGGGCGTATAATTCACCCCTCCACTTT.

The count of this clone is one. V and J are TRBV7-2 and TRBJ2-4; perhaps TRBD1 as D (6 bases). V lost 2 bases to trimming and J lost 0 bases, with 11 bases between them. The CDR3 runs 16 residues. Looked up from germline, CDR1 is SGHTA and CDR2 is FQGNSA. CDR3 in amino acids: CASSLQGSLAKNIQYF. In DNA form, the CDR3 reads TGTGCCAGCAGCTTACAGGGGTCCCTAGCCAAAAACATTCAGTACTTC.

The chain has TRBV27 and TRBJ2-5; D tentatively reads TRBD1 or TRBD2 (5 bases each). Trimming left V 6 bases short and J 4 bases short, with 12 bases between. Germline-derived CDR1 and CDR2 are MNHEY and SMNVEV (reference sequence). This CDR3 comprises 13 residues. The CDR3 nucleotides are TGTGCCAGCAGCACAACTAGGGGAGAGACCCAGTACTTC. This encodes CASSTTRGETQYF.

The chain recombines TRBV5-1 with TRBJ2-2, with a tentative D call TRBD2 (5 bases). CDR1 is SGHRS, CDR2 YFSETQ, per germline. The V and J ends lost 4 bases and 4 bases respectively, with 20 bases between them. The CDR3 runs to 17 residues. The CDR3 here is CASSLSWASSLTGELFF. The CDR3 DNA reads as TGCGCCAGCAGCCTCAGTTGGGCTAGCTCCCTCACCGGGGAGCTGTTTTTT.

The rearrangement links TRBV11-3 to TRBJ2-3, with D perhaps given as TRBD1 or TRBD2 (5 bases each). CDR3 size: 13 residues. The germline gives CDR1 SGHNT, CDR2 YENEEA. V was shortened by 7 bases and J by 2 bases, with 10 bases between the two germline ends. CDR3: CASKGDPTDTQYF. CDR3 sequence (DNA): TGTGCCAGCAAAGGGGACCCCACAGATACGCAGTATTTT.

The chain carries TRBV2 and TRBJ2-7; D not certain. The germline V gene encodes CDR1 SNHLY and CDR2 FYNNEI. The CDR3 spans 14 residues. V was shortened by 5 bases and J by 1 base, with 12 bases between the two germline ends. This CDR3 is CASSPDPLSYEQYF. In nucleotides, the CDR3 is TGTGCCAGCAGTCCGGATCCCCTTTCCTACGAGCAGTACTTC.

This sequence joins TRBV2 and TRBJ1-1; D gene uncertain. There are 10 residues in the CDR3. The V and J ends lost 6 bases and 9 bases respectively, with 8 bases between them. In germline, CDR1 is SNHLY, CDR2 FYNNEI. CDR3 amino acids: CASRGSKAFF. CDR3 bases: TGTGCCAGCAGGGGGTCTAAAGCTTTCTTT. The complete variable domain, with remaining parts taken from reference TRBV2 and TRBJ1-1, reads EPEVTQTPSHQVTQMGQEVILRCVPISNHLYFYWYRQILGQKVEFLVSFYNNEISEKSEIFDDQFSVERPDGSNFTLKIRSTKLEDSAMYFCASRGSKAFFGQGTRLTVV.

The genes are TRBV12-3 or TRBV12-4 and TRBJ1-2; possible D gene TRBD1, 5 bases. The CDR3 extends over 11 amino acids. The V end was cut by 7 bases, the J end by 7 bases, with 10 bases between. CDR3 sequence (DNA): TGTGCCAGCAAGCAGGGACGTGGCTACACCTTC. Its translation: CASKQGRGYTF.

The chain's CDR3 is CASSVETDTQYF. CDR3 coding DNA: TGTGCCAGCAGCGTAGAAACAGATACGCAGTATTTT. The V and J genes are TRBV9 and TRBJ2-3; the D is unclear. Trimming pared 0 bases from V and 3 bases from J, leaving 2 bases between. The CDR3 runs 12 residues. Germline V lookup: CDR1 SGDLS, CDR2 YYNGEE.

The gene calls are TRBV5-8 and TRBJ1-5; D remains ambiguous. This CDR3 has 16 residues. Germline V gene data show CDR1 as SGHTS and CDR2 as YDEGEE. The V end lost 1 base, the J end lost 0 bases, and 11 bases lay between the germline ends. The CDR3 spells CASSLYVWNSNQPQHF. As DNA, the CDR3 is TGTGCCAGCAGCTTGTACGTCTGGAATAGCAATCAGCCCCAGCATTTT.

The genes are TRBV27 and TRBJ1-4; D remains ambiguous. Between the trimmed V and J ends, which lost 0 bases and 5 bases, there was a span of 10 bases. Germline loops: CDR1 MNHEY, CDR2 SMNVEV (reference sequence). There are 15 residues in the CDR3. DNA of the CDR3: TGTGCCAGCAGTTTATCGTGGGAAGACAATGAAAAACTGTTTTTT. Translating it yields CASSLSWEDNEKLFF.

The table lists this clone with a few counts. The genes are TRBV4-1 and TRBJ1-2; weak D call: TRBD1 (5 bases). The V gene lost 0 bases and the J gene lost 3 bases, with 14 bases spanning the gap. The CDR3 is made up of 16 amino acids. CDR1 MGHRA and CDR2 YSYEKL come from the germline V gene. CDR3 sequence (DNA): TGCGCCAGCAGCCAAGATCAGGGTGGGGGATACTATGGCTACACCTTC. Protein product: CASSQDQGGGYYGYTF.

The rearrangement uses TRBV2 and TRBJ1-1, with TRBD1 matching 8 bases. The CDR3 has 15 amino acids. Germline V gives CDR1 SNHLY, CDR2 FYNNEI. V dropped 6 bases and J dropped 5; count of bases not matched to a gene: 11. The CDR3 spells CASSRSGGIGTEAFF. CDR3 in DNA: TGTGCCAGCAGCAGATCAGGGGGCATCGGGACTGAAGCTTTCTTT.

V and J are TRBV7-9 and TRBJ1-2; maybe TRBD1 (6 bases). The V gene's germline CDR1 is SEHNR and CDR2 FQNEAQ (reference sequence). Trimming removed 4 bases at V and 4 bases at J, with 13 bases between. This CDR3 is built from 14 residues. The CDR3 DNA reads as TGTGCCAGCAGCTCCCAGCCCAGGGGCTATGGCTACACCTTC. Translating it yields CASSSQPRGYGYTF.

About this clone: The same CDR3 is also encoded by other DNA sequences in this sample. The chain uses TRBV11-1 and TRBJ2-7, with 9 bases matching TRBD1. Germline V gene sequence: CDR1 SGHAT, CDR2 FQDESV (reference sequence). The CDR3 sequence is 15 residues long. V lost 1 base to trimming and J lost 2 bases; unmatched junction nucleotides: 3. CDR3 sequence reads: CASSLEGTGPYEQYF. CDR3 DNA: TGTGCCAGCAGCTTAGAGGGGACAGGGCCCTACGAGCAGTACTTC. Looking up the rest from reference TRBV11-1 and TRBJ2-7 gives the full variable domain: EAEVAQSPRYKITEKSQAVAFWCDPISGHATLYWYRQILGQGPELLVQFQDESVVDDSQLPKDRFSAERLKGVDSTLKIQPAELGDSAMYLCASSLEGTGPYEQYFGPGTRLTVT.

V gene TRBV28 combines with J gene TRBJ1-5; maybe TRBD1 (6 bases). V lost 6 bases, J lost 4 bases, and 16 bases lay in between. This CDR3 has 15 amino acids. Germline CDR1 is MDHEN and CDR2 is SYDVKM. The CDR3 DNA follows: TGTGCCAGCAGAACTACAGGGTCCCCAAATCAGCCCCAGCATTTT. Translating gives CASRTTGSPNQPQHF.

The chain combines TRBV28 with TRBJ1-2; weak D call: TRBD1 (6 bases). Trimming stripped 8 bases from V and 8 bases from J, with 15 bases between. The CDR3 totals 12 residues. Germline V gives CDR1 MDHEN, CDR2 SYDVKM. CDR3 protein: CASLTGHTGYTF. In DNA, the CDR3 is TGTGCCAGCCTCACAGGGCATACAGGCTACACCTTC.